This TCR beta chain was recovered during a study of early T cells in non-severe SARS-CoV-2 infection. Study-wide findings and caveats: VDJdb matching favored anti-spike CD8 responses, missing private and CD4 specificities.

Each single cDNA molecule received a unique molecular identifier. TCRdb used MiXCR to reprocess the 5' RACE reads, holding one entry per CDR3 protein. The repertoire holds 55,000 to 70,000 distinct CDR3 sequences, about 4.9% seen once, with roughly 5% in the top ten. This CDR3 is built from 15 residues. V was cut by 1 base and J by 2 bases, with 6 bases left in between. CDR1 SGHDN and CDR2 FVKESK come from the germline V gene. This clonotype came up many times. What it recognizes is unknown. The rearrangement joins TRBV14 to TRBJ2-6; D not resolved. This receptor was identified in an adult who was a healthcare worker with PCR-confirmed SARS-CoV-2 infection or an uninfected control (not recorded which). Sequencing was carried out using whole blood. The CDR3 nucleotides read TGTGCCAGCAGCCAAGCCCTAGCTGGGGCCAACGTCCTGACTTTC. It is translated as CASSQALAGANVLTF.